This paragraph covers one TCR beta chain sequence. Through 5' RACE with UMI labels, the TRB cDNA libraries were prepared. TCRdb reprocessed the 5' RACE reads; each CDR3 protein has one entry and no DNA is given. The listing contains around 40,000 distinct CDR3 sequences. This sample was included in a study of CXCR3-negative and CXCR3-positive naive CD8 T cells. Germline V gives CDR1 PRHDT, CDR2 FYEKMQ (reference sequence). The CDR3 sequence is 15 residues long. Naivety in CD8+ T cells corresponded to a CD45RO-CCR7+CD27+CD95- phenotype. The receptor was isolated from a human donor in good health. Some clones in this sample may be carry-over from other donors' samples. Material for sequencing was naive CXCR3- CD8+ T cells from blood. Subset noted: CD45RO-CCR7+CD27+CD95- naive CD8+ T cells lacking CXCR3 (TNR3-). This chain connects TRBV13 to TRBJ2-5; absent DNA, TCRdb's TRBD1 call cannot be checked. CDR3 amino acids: CASSLRTGIQETQYF.